This TCR beta chain was sequenced for a study of post-analysis software for immune sequencing data. Study outcomes and limitations: The study found TRBV5-6, TRBV5-1 and TRBV20-1 among five TRBV segments more frequent in patients than controls.

This clonotype occurred many times. The antigen is undetermined. Presence of unique molecular identifiers characterized the TCR beta cDNA libraries. TCRdb reanalysed the PCR reads using MiXCR and keeps one entry per CDR3 protein. The sample lists approximately 400,000 distinct CDR3 sequences, approximately 33% occurring once. Trimming pared 5 bases from V and 3 bases from J, leaving 9 bases between. The CDR3 length is 12 residues. Looked up from germline, CDR1 is SGHRS and CDR2 is YFSETQ. This receptor was identified in a girl aged 5-17 years with multiple sclerosis. V is TRBV5-1 and J is TRBJ2-7; D may be TRBD1 (5 bases). The sequencing input was blood. CDR3 sequence (DNA): TGCGCCAGCAGGGAACAGGACTACGAGCAGTACTTC. Its protein is CASREQDYEQYF.